The source of this T cell receptor beta chain is a study of shared clonotypes between healthy human individuals. Clones were sequenced by immunoSEQ multiplex PCR, and TCRdb holds only the in-frame ones, with some missing. This table holds about 1.9 million clones, 93% found once. The naive CD8 population came from CD45RO-negative cells selected for CCR7, without terminally differentiated effector memory CD45RA+ cells. Trimming pared 5 bases from V and 6 bases from J, leaving 4 bases between. From germline, CDR1 is MNHEY and CDR2 SVGAGI. There are 11 residues in the CDR3. The sample comprised naive CD8+ T cells from PBMCs. V usage is TRBV6-5 and J usage is TRBJ2-2; no reliable D call. The source of this sequence is a man aged 18 to 30 in good health. Some clones in this sample may be carry-over from other donors' samples. CDR3 in amino acids: CASSAAGELFF. CDR3 nucleotide sequence: TGTGCCAGCAGTGCCGCCGGGGAGCTGTTTTTT.